The 4 T cell receptor beta chains below all came from one sample that was sequenced in a study of T cell repertoires in cytomegalovirus infection. TCRdb re-derived calls from the reads in MiXCR, one entry per CDR3 protein. The table has 400,000 or so distinct CDR3 sequences, around a sixth seen once; the top ten hold 7.5% to 9%. What was sequenced was PBMCs. Receptors were obtained from a human donor in good health (CMV status not recorded). Some clones in this sample may be carry-over from other donors' samples.

The V call is TRBV6-5, the J call TRBJ2-1; 10 bases align to TRBD1. Germline V gene data show CDR1 as MNHEY and CDR2 as SVGAGI. The CDR3 has 14 amino acids. The V gene end was trimmed by 6 bases and the J gene end by 9 bases; junction bases not matched to a gene: 8. In DNA form, the CDR3 reads TGTGCCAGCAGCCTAAGACAGGGGGCAGGTGAGCAGTTCTTC. This codes for CASSLRQGAGEQFF.

The chain links TRBV7-9 to TRBJ2-1; no firm D call. The CDR3 consists of 15 residues. Germline V gene data show CDR1 as SEHNR and CDR2 as FQNEAQ (reference sequence). Trimming left V 1 base short and J 7 bases short, with 14 bases between. For the CDR3, the DNA is TGTGCCAGCAGCTTAGTAGTTAGGGTCGTAAATGAGCAGTTCTTC. Translating it yields CASSLVVRVVNEQFF.

V usage is TRBV27 and J usage is TRBJ2-1, with D possibly matching TRBD2 (7 bases). This CDR3 contains 14 residues. V was cut by 9 bases and J by 8 bases, with 20 bases left in between. Germline V CDR1 and CDR2: MNHEY, SMNVEV (reference sequence). This CDR3 reads CASLGGGVYDEQFF. The CDR3, as DNA: TGTGCCAGTTTAGGGGGGGGCGTATACGATGAGCAGTTCTTC.

At least ten counts were recorded for this clonotype. Written as DNA, the CDR3 is TGTGCCAGCAGCCCGGGACTAGCGGGGGGTTCGACCCAGTACTTC. This translates into CASSPGLAGGSTQYF. The V call is TRBV12-3 or TRBV12-4, the J call TRBJ2-5; 15 bases align to TRBD2. The CDR3 is made up of 15 amino acids. V was pared by 6 bases and J by 7 bases, with 6 bases of the junction left unmatched.